The sequence of this TCR beta chain was determined in a study of metastatic and nonmetastatic thyroid tumors. Study-wide background: From malignant and benign thyroid patients, repertoires in blood and in tumor or nodule tissue were compared.

All patients were treatment-naive before thyroid surgery. In the original workflow: For papillary thyroid cancer, a distant-metastasis classifier was constructed from CDR3 differences observed across clinicopathological groups. Using MiXCR, TCRdb reanalyzed the PCR reads. TCRdb's processing, not the authors' own work, is the source of the V and J calls. The table shows approximately 50,000 clones, with roughly 4% occurring only once. Study-level findings and limits: When malignant thyroid tumors were compared with benign nodules, TCR beta diversity was reportedly significantly higher in the malignant tumors. This held in both blood and tumor samples.

Comment on this clone: What it binds is unknown.

The sample consisted of blood. The sequence came from a female donor with papillary thyroid cancer or a benign thyroid nodule (not recorded which). Some clones in this sample may be carry-over from other donors' samples.

The CDR3: CASSYRVETGELFF. The CDR3 DNA reads as TGTGCCAGCAGTTACAGGGTAGAAACCGGGGAGCTGTTTTTT. The chain couples TRBV6-2 or TRBV6-3 to TRBJ2-2, with unresolved D. The germline V gene has CDR1 MNHEY and CDR2 SVGEGT. This CDR3 comprises 14 residues. V lost 2 bases to trimming and J lost 5 bases, with 9 bases between them.